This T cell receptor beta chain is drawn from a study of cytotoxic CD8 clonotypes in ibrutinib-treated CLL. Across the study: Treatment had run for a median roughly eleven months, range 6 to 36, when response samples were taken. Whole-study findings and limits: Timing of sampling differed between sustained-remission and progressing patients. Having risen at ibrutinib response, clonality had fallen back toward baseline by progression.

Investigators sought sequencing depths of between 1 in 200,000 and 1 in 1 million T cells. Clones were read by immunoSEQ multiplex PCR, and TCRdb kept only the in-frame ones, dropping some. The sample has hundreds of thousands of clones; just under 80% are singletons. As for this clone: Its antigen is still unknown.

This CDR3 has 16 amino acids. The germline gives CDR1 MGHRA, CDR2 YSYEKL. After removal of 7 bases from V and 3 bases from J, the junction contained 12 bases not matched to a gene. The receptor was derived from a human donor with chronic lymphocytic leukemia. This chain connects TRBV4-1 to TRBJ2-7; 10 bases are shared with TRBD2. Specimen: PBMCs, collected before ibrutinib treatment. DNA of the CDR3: TGCGCCAGCACCCGACTACCGGGACTAGCGTACTACGAGCAGTACTTC. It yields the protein CASTRLPGLAYYEQYF.